One and the same sample provided the 24 T cell receptor beta chains below, sequenced in a study of shared T cell receptors in the human thymus. Generated by immunoSEQ multiplex PCR, the TCRdb table keeps only in-frame clones and is missing some. This sample has roughly 550,000 clones, with roughly 74% found just once. These data were likewise used in another study, on human thymus T cells.

What was sequenced was thymocytes. Every receptor here comes from a boy under two years old with a congenital heart defect.

The chain carries TRBV28 and TRBJ2-5; TRBD2 is a possible D gene (7 bases). The CDR3 loop spans 12 amino acids. The ends were cut back, 6 bases at V and 6 bases at J, with 11 bases in the middle. Looked up from germline, CDR1 is MDHEN and CDR2 is SYDVKM. The CDR3 region has the DNA TGTGCCAGCAGGGGGGGGCCACAGACCCAGTACTTC. Translation gives CASRGGPQTQYF.

This sequence joins TRBV7-2 and TRBJ2-3, with TRBD2 as a possible D gene (6 bases). The CDR3 spans 17 residues. The V end lost 2 bases, the J end lost 5 bases, and 20 bases lay between the germline ends. Per germline, CDR1 SGHTA and CDR2 FQGNSA. CDR3 in DNA: TGTGCCAGCAGCTTACCGCCGGGTAGCGGCGTGCGAGATACGCAGTATTTT. Residues: CASSLPPGSGVRDTQYF.

The table lists this clone with a count of one. V and J are TRBV15 and TRBJ2-7; 7 bases fit TRBD2. The germline V gene encodes CDR1 LNHNV and CDR2 YYDKDF (reference sequence). The CDR3 totals 17 residues. The J segment lost 2 bases and the V segment lost 3 bases, leaving 13 bases of the junction unmatched. This CDR3 reads CATSSGRESSLTYEQYF. The CDR3 DNA reads as TGTGCCACCAGCAGTGGGAGGGAGTCTTCCCTTACCTACGAGCAGTACTTC.

The chain couples TRBV4-2 to TRBJ2-5; D is undetermined. Trimming took off 3 bases at V and 1 base at J, with 12 bases between the two ends. CDR1 and CDR2 from the germline V gene are LGHNA and YNFKEQ. The CDR3 is made up of 15 amino acids. CDR3 amino acids: CASSHGQRPQETQYF. CDR3 bases: TGTGCCAGCAGCCATGGCCAGCGCCCCCAAGAGACCCAGTACTTC.

The genes are TRBV2 and TRBJ1-2, with 9 bases lining up with TRBD1. This CDR3 is 14 amino acids long. V dropped 6 bases and J dropped 4; count of bases not matched to a gene: 6. Germline CDR1 and CDR2: SNHLY and FYNNEI. The CDR3 is CASRPGTGIYGYTF. In DNA form, the CDR3 reads TGTGCCAGCAGACCAGGGACAGGGATCTATGGCTACACCTTC.

The chain employs TRBV10-3 and TRBJ2-1, with a weak D call TRBD2 (5 bases). Trimming took off 3 bases at V and 0 bases at J, with 24 bases between the two ends. This CDR3 spans 20 amino acids. Germline V gene sequence: CDR1 ENHRY, CDR2 SYGVKD. The CDR3 here is CAISDPGTEKRESSYNEQFF. As DNA, the CDR3 is TGTGCCATCAGTGACCCCGGTACAGAGAAACGGGAAAGCTCCTACAATGAGCAGTTCTTC.

V gene TRBV28 combines with J gene TRBJ2-7; the match to TRBD1 covers 10 bases. Germline V gives CDR1 MDHEN, CDR2 SYDVKM. V trimming: 7 bases; J trimming: 1 base; junction bases outside the gene matches: 16. The CDR3 runs to 18 residues. The CDR3 region is CASTTGQGSTSPSYEQYF. The DNA for the CDR3 is TGTGCCAGCACCACGGGACAGGGGTCGACTAGCCCTTCCTACGAGCAGTACTTC.

This chain joins TRBV6-5 and TRBJ1-1, with D possibly matching TRBD1 (6 bases). Trimming took 5 bases from V and 3 from J, leaving 13 bases between them. Germline values: CDR1 MNHEY, CDR2 SVGAGI. The CDR3 has 14 residues. CDR3 protein: CASSRAGGHTEAFF. CDR3 DNA sequence: TGTGCCAGCAGTCGGGCCGGGGGGCACACTGAAGCTTTCTTT.

This clone showed up just a few times. The genes are TRBV4-3 and TRBJ2-3; 8 positions match TRBD1. The V gene's germline CDR1 is LGHNA and CDR2 YSLEER. Trimming took 0 bases from V and 0 from J; bases not matched to a gene: 8. The CDR3 sequence is 18 residues long. Here the CDR3 reads CASSQDIRDRPSTDTQYF. In DNA form, the CDR3 reads TGCGCCAGCAGCCAAGATATCCGGGACAGGCCTAGCACAGATACGCAGTATTTT.

The chain joins TRBV6-5 to TRBJ1-4, with TRBD1 matching 7 bases. J was trimmed by 3 bases and V by 2 bases; bases with no gene match: 3. The germline gives CDR1 MNHEY, CDR2 SVGAGI. The CDR3 length is 15 residues. CDR3 DNA: TGTGCCAGCAGTTACAGGGGGCAGGCTAATGAAAAACTGTTTTTT. Its protein product is CASSYRGQANEKLFF.

V and J are TRBV10-3 and TRBJ2-1; D might be TRBD2 (6 bases). This CDR3 contains 15 residues. The germline gives CDR1 ENHRY, CDR2 SYGVKD. With 8 bases removed from V and 7 bases from J, the gap between germline ends came to 21 bases. In DNA form, the CDR3 reads TGTGCCATCGCCGCTCGCGTCGGGAGTATTAATGAGCAGTTCTTC. Protein sequence: CAIAARVGSINEQFF.

The chain combines TRBV6-5 with TRBJ2-2; TRBD2 aligns across 8 bases. V was clipped by 2 bases and J by 6 bases; unmatched bases: 5. The CDR3 is made up of 15 amino acids. The germline V gene encodes CDR1 MNHEY and CDR2 SVGAGI. The CDR3 region has the DNA TGTGCCAGCAGTTACCCCGGGAGGGCCGCCGGGGAGCTGTTTTTT. Protein product: CASSYPGRAAGELFF.

The CDR3: CASSLSSTDTQYF. CDR3 DNA: TGTGCCAGCAGCCTGAGTAGCACAGATACGCAGTATTTT. The genes are TRBV7-9 and TRBJ2-3; D remains unclear. Germline V lookup: CDR1 SEHNR, CDR2 FQNEAQ (reference sequence). This CDR3 comprises 13 residues. V was clipped by 5 bases and J by 0 bases, with 6 bases between them.

The V gene is TRBV4-2, the J gene TRBJ2-2, with D tentatively TRBD2 (5 bases). Germline V lookup: CDR1 LGHNA, CDR2 YNFKEQ. The V end lost 3 bases, the J end lost 2 bases, and 13 bases lay between the germline ends. This CDR3 is built from 16 residues. The CDR3 DNA is TGTGCCAGCAGCCAGCCCGGACGGGATAACACCGGGGAGCTGTTTTTT. Translating gives CASSQPGRDNTGELFF.

V gene TRBV6-4 combines with J gene TRBJ2-3; 14 bases line up with TRBD2. The trim removed 0 bases at V and 2 bases at J, leaving 10 bases unmatched. The V gene's germline CDR1 is MRHNA and CDR2 SNTAGT. The CDR3 runs 20 residues. The CDR3 DNA follows: TGTGCCAGCAGTGACTCAGGGACTAGCGGGAGAGGCCCACCCACAGATACGCAGTATTTT. The encoded protein is CASSDSGTSGRGPPTDTQYF.

This clone has only a few counts. CDR3 nucleotide sequence: TGCGCCAGCAGCCGAACGTTAGCGGGGGTCAACTACGAGCAGTACTTC. Translating gives CASSRTLAGVNYEQYF. The rearrangement joins TRBV4-1 to TRBJ2-7; the match to TRBD2 covers 9 bases. CDR1 and CDR2 from the germline V gene are MGHRA and YSYEKL. The V segment lost 4 bases and the J segment 3 bases; nucleotides outside the gene matches: 10. The CDR3 is 16 residues long.

This clone has a handful of counts. The chain combines TRBV13 with TRBJ2-1; TRBD2 might be the D (6 bases). Germline V gene sequence: CDR1 PRHDT, CDR2 FYEKMQ (reference sequence). V was cut by 5 bases and J by 15 bases, with 26 bases left in between. The CDR3 sequence is 15 residues long. The CDR3 DNA follows: TGTGCCAGCAGCGCTTACCCGGGACTCGAACCCTGGGGGTTCTTC. Translation gives CASSAYPGLEPWGFF.

Only a few counts were recorded for this clone. The chain has TRBV7-2 and TRBJ1-2; maybe TRBD1 (6 bases). CDR3 length: 16 residues. Germline lookup yields CDR1 SGHTA and CDR2 FQGNSA. Trimming took 4 bases from V and 8 from J, leaving 23 bases between them. DNA of the CDR3: TGTGCCAGCAGCTCAAACCGACGGGAGGGGGGCCGCGGCTACACCTTC. It yields the protein CASSSNRREGGRGYTF.

This chain links TRBV28 with TRBJ2-7; weak D call: TRBD1 (6 bases). CDR1 MDHEN and CDR2 SYDVKM come from the germline V gene. Trimming removed 6 bases from V and 4 bases from J, with 16 bases in between. The CDR3 is 14 residues long. CDR3: CASSPGQPIYEQYF. Written as DNA, the CDR3 is TGTGCCAGCAGCCCCGGACAGCCCATTTACGAGCAGTACTTC.

The chain couples TRBV6-5 to TRBJ1-4, with 9 bases that match TRBD1. Germline assignment: CDR1 MNHEY and CDR2 SVGAGI. Germline trimming cut 0 bases from V and 8 bases from J; bases unmatched to any gene: 1. CDR3 size: 14 residues. This chain's CDR3 is CASSYSTGGEKLFF. The DNA of the CDR3 is TGTGCCAGCAGTTACTCGACAGGGGGAGAAAAACTGTTTTTT.

This chain uses TRBV7-2 with TRBJ2-1; D perhaps matches TRBD2 (6 bases). Trimming cost V 0 bases and J 7 bases, with 7 bases left between them. The CDR3 consists of 13 residues. CDR1 is SGHTA and CDR2 is FQGNSA in the germline V gene. CDR3 amino acids: CASSLAGGNEQFF. Here the CDR3 DNA reads TGTGCCAGCAGCTTAGCTGGAGGGAATGAGCAGTTCTTC.

The V call is TRBV19, the J call TRBJ1-6; TRBD1 is a possible D gene (6 bases). V was cut by 5 bases and J by 5 bases, with 16 bases left in between. The CDR3 is 16 residues long. CDR1 is LNHDA and CDR2 is SQIVND in the germline V gene (reference sequence). CDR3 sequence reads: CASSPPAGADNSPLHF. The CDR3 bases are TGTGCCAGTAGTCCTCCCGCGGGGGCCGATAATTCACCCCTCCACTTT.

V usage is TRBV14 and J usage is TRBJ2-7; tentatively, D is TRBD1 (5 bases). Germline CDR1 reads SGHDN; CDR2 reads FVKESK. There are 15 residues in the CDR3. Deletions cut 0 bases from V and 6 bases from J, with 15 bases between. In nucleotides, the CDR3 is TGTGCCAGCAGCCAAGATCTCCCAGGGATGTCCGAGCAGTACTTC. This codes for CASSQDLPGMSEQYF.

V is TRBV10-2 and J is TRBJ2-3; TRBD2 agrees at 7 bases. The ends lost 3 bases at V and 7 bases at J; junction bases unmatched: 7. Germline CDR1 is WSHSY and CDR2 is SAAADI. The CDR3 consists of 14 residues. The CDR3 coding sequence is TGCGCCAGCAGTGAACTAGCGCCCGACTATACGCAGTATTTT. As protein: CASSELAPDYTQYF.